The T cell receptor beta chain under discussion was sequenced for a study of blood T cell repertoires in COVID-19 (dated by TCRdb to 2018 to 2021). Broadly, across the study: Collaborator samples came from the United States, Italy and Spain and covered acute and convalescent phases of COVID-19. The dataset comprised deeply sampled blood TCRbeta repertoires from subjects exposed to, actively infected with, or recovered from COVID-19. The repertoires were released in a freely available public database intended as a resource for research on the immune response to SARS-CoV-2. Where available, HLA class I and class II types were obtained from metadata supplied by the sample provider rather than from assay-based typing. A de-identified subject ID, COVID-19 status, age in years and sex were almost always included in the sample metadata. The material from the prospective study consisted of cDNA or gDNA derived from T cells, B-cell-depleted T cells, or PBMCs. The samples were drawn from the first 160 participants of the ongoing ImmuneRACE study and from roughly 1,300 subjects provided by 6 global collaborators. What the study reported, not specific to this receptor: Clinical and demographic metadata were provided uncurated, with the amount varying by source and participant.

About this clone: Its specific antigen is unknown. No base qualities exist here, and no much larger clone lies one base off it.

V is cut back by 4 bases and J by 4 bases, with 16 bases in the junction unmatched. The germline V gene provides CDR1 SGHRS and CDR2 YFSETQ. Inclusive of the bounding cysteine and phenylalanine, the CDR3 is 17 residues long. The DNA shown is the 51-base CDR3, in frame from base 1. TCRbeta CDR3 regions were amplified from genomic DNA using the immunoSEQ Assay, a bias-controlled multiplex PCR. The source study handled its data this way. The number of nucleated cells in each sample was estimated by amplification of reference gene primers within the assay. To quantify the absolute abundance of each unique TCRbeta CDR3 rearrangement, sequence reads were collapsed and filtered. For each sample, productive Simpson clonality was calculated by taking the square root of Simpson's diversity index across productive rearrangements. The table was pulled from immuneACCESS by TCRdb, which kept in-frame rearrangements only. Such tables lose some clones; where checked, under half of the loss comes from unresolved V genes, and the rest has no known cause. V, J and clone size were drawn from that table, and D and trimming were deduced from the DNA. Counted in this sample were some 250,000 clones; 65% to 90% of them appeared once. Roughly 1.9% of the sample is taken by the ten largest.

The collaborating institutions used their own protocols to collect whole blood in K2EDTA tubes. For TCRbeta analysis, collaborators shipped samples as frozen whole blood, isolated PBMCs, or DNA extracted from either of those sample types. The sample was peripheral blood. This TCR derives from a man aged 25 to 40 with active or convalescent COVID-19. The rearranged segments are TRBV5-1 and TRBJ2-7, with TRBD1 matching 8 junction bases. The CDR3 region: CASSIQTPTGASYEQYF. The DNA sequence reads TGCGCCAGCAGCATCCAGACACCGACAGGGGCATCATACGAGCAGTACTTC.